Presented here are 7 T cell receptor beta chains from one specimen sequenced in a study of early T cells in non-severe SARS-CoV-2 infection. From the 5' RACE reads, TCRdb called clonotypes with MiXCR, one entry per CDR3 protein. The sample includes about 80,000 distinct CDR3 sequences, less than 15% of them seen just once. The sample was whole blood, taken at baseline. All receptors derive from an adult who was a healthcare worker with PCR-confirmed SARS-CoV-2 infection or an uninfected control (not recorded which). The donor label of this sample is uncertain.

This clonotype was picked up a small number of times. The CDR3 carries no conserved terminal phenylalanine or tryptophan, so it likely arises from a read error. V is TRBV29-1 and J is TRBJ2-5, with D unclear. Deletions cut 0 bases from V and 7 bases from J, with 6 bases between. This CDR3 spans 11 amino acids. Germline CDR1 and CDR2: SQVTM and ANQGSEA. The CDR3 sequence: CSVEDYGTQYY. CDR3 nucleotides: TGCAGCGTTGAAGACTACGGGACCCAGTACTAC.

Written as DNA, the CDR3 is TGTGCCAGCAGCCAGAACGGAGATACGCAGTATTTT. Protein: CASSQNGDTQYF. J is TRBJ2-3 and V is TRBV3-1, with D unresolved. Trimming pared 3 bases from V and 5 bases from J, leaving 6 bases between. Germline-derived CDR1 and CDR2 are LGHDT and YNNKEL (reference sequence). This CDR3 is 12 amino acids long.

This clonotype was counted many times. The V gene is TRBV2, the J gene TRBJ2-1, with 9 positions matching TRBD1. CDR3 size: 16 residues. Germline lookup yields CDR1 SNHLY and CDR2 FYNNEI. The J segment lost 7 bases and the V segment lost 7 bases, leaving 14 bases of the junction unmatched. CDR3 DNA: TGTGCCAGCAATGCCCCAATACGGACAGGGGAGAATGAGCAGTTCTTC. This encodes CASNAPIRTGENEQFF.

The chain carries TRBV15 and TRBJ1-1; D may be TRBD1 (5 bases). Germline V CDR1 and CDR2: LNHNV, YYDKDF (reference sequence). Trimming removed 3 bases from V and 6 bases from J, with 14 bases in between. This CDR3 spans 14 amino acids. The CDR3 spells CATSRRGGVPEAFF. CDR3 DNA sequence: TGTGCCACCAGCAGGAGGGGAGGGGTCCCTGAAGCTTTCTTT. Based on the CDR3 plus reference TRBV15 and TRBJ1-1, the full variable domain is DAMVIQNPRYQVTQFGKPVTLSCSQTLNHNVMYWYQQKSSQAPKLLFHYYDKDFNNEADTPDNFQSRRPNTSFCFLDIRSPGLGDTAMYLCATSRRGGVPEAFFGQGTRLTVV.

This clonotype has only a few counts. The rearrangement uses TRBV20-1 and TRBJ1-2; maybe TRBD1 (6 bases). V gave up 0 bases and J gave up 2 bases, with 10 bases separating them. Per germline, CDR1 DFQATT and CDR2 SNEGSKA (reference sequence). CDR3 length: 14 residues. The CDR3 spells CSARDSQGNYGYTF. The CDR3 DNA reads as TGCAGTGCTAGAGATTCTCAGGGGAACTATGGCTACACCTTC.

This clonotype has only a few counts. The chain is built from TRBV11-2 and TRBJ2-3; D ambiguous. The germline V and J ends were trimmed by 5 bases and 3 bases, with 3 bases remaining between them. The CDR3 runs 11 residues. The germline V gene encodes CDR1 SGHAT and CDR2 FQNNGV. The CDR3 region has the DNA TGTGCCAGCAGCACGACAGATACGCAGTATTTT. Translating it yields CASSTTDTQYF.

Only a few counts were recorded for this clonotype. The chain has TRBV15 and TRBJ1-1; D gene ambiguous. The CDR3 runs to 12 residues. Germline V CDR1 and CDR2: LNHNV, YYDKDF (reference sequence). Trimming left V 3 bases short and J 11 bases short, with 13 bases between. The CDR3 reads CATSSSRSEAFF. The CDR3 region has the DNA TGTGCCACCAGCAGCTCCCGATCGGAGGCTTTCTTT.